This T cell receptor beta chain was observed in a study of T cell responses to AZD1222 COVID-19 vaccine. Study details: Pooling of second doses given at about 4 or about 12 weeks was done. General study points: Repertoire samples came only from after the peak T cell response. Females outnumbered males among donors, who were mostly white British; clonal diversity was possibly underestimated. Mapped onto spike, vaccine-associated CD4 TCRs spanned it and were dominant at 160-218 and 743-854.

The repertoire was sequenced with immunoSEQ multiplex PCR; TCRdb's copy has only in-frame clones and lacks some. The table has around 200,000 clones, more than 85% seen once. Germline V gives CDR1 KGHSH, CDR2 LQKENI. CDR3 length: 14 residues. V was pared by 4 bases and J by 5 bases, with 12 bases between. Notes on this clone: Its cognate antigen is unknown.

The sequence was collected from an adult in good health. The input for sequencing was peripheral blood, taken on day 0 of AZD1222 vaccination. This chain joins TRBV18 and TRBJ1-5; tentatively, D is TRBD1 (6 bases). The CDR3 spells CASSHRDTDQPQHF. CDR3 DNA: TGTGCCAGCTCACACCGGGACACTGATCAGCCCCAGCATTTT.